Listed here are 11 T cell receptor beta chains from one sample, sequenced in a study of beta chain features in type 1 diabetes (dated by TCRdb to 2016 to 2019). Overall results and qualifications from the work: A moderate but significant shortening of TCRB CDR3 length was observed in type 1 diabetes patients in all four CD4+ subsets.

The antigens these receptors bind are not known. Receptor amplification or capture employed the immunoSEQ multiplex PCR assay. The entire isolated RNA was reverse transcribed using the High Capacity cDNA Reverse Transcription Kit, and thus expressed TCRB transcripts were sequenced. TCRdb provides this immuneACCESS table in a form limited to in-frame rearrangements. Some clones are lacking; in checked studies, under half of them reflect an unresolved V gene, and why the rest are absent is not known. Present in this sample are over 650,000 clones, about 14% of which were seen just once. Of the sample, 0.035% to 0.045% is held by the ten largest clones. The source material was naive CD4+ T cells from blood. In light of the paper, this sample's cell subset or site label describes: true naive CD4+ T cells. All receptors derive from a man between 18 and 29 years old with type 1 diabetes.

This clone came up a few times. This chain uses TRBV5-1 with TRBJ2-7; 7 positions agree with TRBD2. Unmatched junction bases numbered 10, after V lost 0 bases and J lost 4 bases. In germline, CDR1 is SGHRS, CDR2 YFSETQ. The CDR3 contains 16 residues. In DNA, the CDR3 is TGCGCCAGCAGCTTGGCTATAACTAGCGTCCAATACGAGCAGTACTTC. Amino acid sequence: CASSLAITSVQYEQYF.

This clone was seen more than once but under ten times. CDR3 sequence (DNA): TGTGCCAGCAGTCCCACGGGGACTGGGGAGCTGTTTTTT. It codes for CASSPTGTGELFF. The chain joins TRBV28 to TRBJ2-2, with a tentative D call TRBD2 (6 bases). Germline V lookup: CDR1 MDHEN, CDR2 SYDVKM. The CDR3 contains 13 residues. Trimming left V 5 bases short and J 8 bases short, with 12 bases between.

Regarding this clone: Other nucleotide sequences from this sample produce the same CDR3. CDR3: CASSPQGGKTEAFF. CDR3 coding DNA: TGTGCCAGCAGCCCCCAAGGGGGAAAGACTGAAGCTTTCTTT. This sequence joins TRBV9 and TRBJ1-1; tentative D call: TRBD1 (6 bases). The V end was cut by 4 bases, the J end by 5 bases, with 15 bases between. The germline gives CDR1 SGDLS, CDR2 YYNGEE. This CDR3 comprises 14 residues.

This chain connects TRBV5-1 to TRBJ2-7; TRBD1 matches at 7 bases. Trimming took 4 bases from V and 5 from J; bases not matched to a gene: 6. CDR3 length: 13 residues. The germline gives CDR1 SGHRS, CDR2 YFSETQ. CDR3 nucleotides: TGCGCCAGCAGCCTTGGGACAGTTGACGAGCAGTACTTC. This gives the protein CASSLGTVDEQYF.

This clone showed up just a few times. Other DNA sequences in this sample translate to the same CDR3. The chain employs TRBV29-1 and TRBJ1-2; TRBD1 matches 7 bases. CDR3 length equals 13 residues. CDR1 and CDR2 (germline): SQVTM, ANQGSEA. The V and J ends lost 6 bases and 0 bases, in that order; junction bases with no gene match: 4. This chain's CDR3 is CSVGQGANYGYTF. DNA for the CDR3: TGCAGCGTGGGCCAGGGGGCTAACTATGGCTACACCTTC. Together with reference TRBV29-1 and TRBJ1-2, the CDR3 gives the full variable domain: SAVISQKPSRDICQRGTSLTIQCQVDSQVTMMFWYRQQPGQSLTLIATANQGSEATYESGFVIDKFPISRPNLTFSTLTVSNMSPEDSSIYLCSVGQGANYGYTFGSGTRLTVV.

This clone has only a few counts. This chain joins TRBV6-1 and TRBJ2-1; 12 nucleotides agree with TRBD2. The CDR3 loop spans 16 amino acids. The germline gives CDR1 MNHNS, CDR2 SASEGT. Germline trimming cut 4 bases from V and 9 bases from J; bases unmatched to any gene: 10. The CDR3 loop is CASSGQLAGGGTEQFF. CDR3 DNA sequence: TGTGCCAGCAGTGGGCAACTAGCGGGAGGAGGAACTGAGCAGTTCTTC.

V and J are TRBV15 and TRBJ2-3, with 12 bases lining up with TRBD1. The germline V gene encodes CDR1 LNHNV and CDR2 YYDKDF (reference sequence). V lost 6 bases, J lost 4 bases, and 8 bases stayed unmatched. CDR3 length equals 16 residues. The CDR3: CATSRLGTGGPDTQYF. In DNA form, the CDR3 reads TGTGCCACCAGTCGGCTCGGGACAGGGGGCCCAGATACGCAGTATTTT. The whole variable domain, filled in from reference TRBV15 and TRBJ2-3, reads DAMVIQNPRYQVTQFGKPVTLSCSQTLNHNVMYWYQQKSSQAPKLLFHYYDKDFNNEADTPDNFQSRRPNTSFCFLDIRSPGLGDTAMYLCATSRLGTGGPDTQYFGPGTRLTVL.

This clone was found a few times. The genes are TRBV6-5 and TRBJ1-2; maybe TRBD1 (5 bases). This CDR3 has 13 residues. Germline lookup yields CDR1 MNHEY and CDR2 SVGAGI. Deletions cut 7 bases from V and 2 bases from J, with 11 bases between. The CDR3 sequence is CASNGGDNYGYTF. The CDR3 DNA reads TGTGCCAGCAATGGAGGGGACAACTATGGCTACACCTTC.

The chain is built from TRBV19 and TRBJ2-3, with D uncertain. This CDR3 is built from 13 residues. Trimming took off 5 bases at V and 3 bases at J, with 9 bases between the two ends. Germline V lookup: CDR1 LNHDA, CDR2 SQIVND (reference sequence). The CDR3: CASSAPGTDTQYF. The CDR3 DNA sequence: TGTGCCAGTAGTGCTCCCGGGACAGATACGCAGTATTTT.

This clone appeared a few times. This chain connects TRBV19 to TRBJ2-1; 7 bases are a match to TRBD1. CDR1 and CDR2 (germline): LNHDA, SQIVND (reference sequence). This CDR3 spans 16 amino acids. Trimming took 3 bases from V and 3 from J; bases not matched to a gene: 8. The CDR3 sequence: CASSMVPGQLYNEQFF. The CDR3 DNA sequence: TGTGCCAGTAGTATGGTCCCGGGACAGCTCTACAATGAGCAGTTCTTC.

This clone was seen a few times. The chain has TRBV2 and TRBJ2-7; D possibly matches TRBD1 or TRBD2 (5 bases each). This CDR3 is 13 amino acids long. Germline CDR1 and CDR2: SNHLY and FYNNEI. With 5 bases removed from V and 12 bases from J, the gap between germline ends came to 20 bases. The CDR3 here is CASSYINPGRWYF. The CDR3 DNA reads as TGTGCCAGCAGTTACATAAATCCGGGACGGTGGTACTTC.